A single sample is the source of the 15 T cell receptor beta chains below, sequenced in a study of OX40 agonist ivuxolimab in advanced cancers. Some clones are missing from TCRdb's copy, which holds only in-frame ones; the method was immunoSEQ multiplex PCR. Counted here are tens of thousands of clones, about 90% occurring once; the ten biggest clones make up roughly 4.1%. Sequences were derived from CD4+ or CD8+ T cells sorted from blood, sampled in a trial of the OX40 agonist ivuxolimab. The receptors stem from an adult with an advanced solid tumor such as melanoma, head and neck, liver or kidney cancer.

The rearrangement joins TRBV6-4 to TRBJ2-1, with 14 bases aligning to TRBD2. Losses at the gene ends were 3 bases for V and 7 bases for J; bases not matched to a gene: 2. The germline V gene encodes CDR1 MRHNA and CDR2 SNTAGT. The CDR3 has 15 amino acids. The chain's CDR3 is CASSEGTSGGNEQFF. The CDR3 coding sequence is TGTGCCAGCAGTGAGGGGACTAGCGGGGGTAATGAGCAGTTCTTC.

This clone appeared a single time. This chain links TRBV19 with TRBJ2-3; D tentatively fits TRBD1 or TRBD2 (5 bases each). Germline V gene sequence: CDR1 LNHDA, CDR2 SQIVND (reference sequence). The CDR3 is 16 residues long. Trimming removed 8 bases at V and 3 bases at J, with 21 bases between. The DNA for the CDR3 is TGTGCCAGTGCCCACCTGGGGGTCTTAGGGACAGATACGCAGTATTTT. It is translated as CASAHLGVLGTDTQYF.

This chain uses TRBV7-9 with TRBJ2-7, with 7 nucleotides matching TRBD2. CDR3 length: 17 residues. With V trimmed by 5 bases and J by 0 bases, 13 bases remained unmatched. Per the germline V gene, CDR1 is SEHNR and CDR2 is FQNEAQ (reference sequence). The CDR3 DNA reads as TGTGCCAGCAGCGCCACCCGACTAGCTGAAAGCTCCTACGAGCAGTACTTC. Its translation: CASSATRLAESSYEQYF.

The chain is built from TRBV18 and TRBJ2-4, with D possibly TRBD2 on 6 matching bases. The germline V gene has CDR1 KGHSH and CDR2 LQKENI. The V gene lost 3 bases and the J gene lost 2 bases, with 14 bases spanning the gap. The CDR3 totals 16 residues. CDR3 nucleotides: TGTGCCAGCTCACCTTGGGGGGAAGGGACCAAAAACATTCAGTACTTC. This gives the protein CASSPWGEGTKNIQYF.

The CDR3 sequence: CASSPPLREVPEKLFF. In DNA, the CDR3 is TGTGCCAGCAGCCCCCCGCTCAGGGAGGTTCCTGAAAAACTGTTTTTT. The chain recombines TRBV7-9 with TRBJ1-4, with D possibly being TRBD1 (5 bases). The CDR3 covers 16 residues. V was trimmed by 5 bases and J by 7 bases, leaving 20 bases between them. CDR1 and CDR2 (germline): SEHNR, FQNEAQ (reference sequence).

The chain employs TRBV27 and TRBJ2-1; D is possibly TRBD1 (6 bases). The CDR3 covers 13 residues. Germline values: CDR1 MNHEY, CDR2 SMNVEV (reference sequence). The ends were cut back, 7 bases at V and 9 bases at J, with 16 bases in the middle. The CDR3, as DNA: TGTGCCAGCAAAGGGGGTCACTTAGGTGAGCAGTTCTTC. Its translation: CASKGGHLGEQFF.

The chain joins TRBV19 to TRBJ2-7; D may match TRBD1 or TRBD2 (5 bases each). This CDR3 has 15 residues. The V end was cut by 3 bases, the J end by 2 bases, with 14 bases between. In germline, CDR1 is LNHDA, CDR2 SQIVND (reference sequence). The CDR3: CASSIRGTKTYEQYF. The CDR3 DNA follows: TGTGCCAGTAGTATCAGAGGGACGAAAACCTACGAGCAGTACTTC.

A remark on this clone: At one end, the junction sequence differs from germline, possibly due to a read error. This sequence joins TRBV14 and TRBJ2-1, with 9 bases fitting TRBD1. CDR1 is SGHDN and CDR2 is FVKESK in the germline V gene. The CDR3 runs 16 residues. The DNA of the CDR3 is TGTGCCAACAGCCAAGCGATGGGGACAGGGATATCTGAGCAGTTCTTC. This translates into CANSQAMGTGISEQFF.

This rearrangement joins TRBV5-5 to TRBJ2-7; possible D gene TRBD1, 5 bases. Looked up from germline, CDR1 is SGHKS and CDR2 is YYEKEE (reference sequence). The CDR3 is 13 amino acids. The germline V and J ends were trimmed by 5 bases and 0 bases, with 9 bases remaining between them. CDR3 DNA: TGTGCCAGCAGTTACAGGAGCTCCTACGAGCAGTACGTC. Translation gives CASSYRSSYEQYV.

This clone was observed a single time. This chain connects TRBV6-5 to TRBJ2-1; D call uncertain. V shed 6 bases and J shed 0 bases, with 6 bases lying between them. The CDR3 runs 13 residues. Germline CDR1 reads MNHEY; CDR2 reads SVGAGI. CDR3: CASSGASYNEQFF. The CDR3 bases are TGTGCCAGCAGCGGCGCCTCCTACAATGAGCAGTTCTTC.

The genes are TRBV5-1 and TRBJ2-1; 9 bases are a match to TRBD2. With V trimmed by 3 bases and J by 7 bases, 11 bases remained unmatched. The CDR3 spans 16 residues. Looked up from germline, CDR1 is SGHRS and CDR2 is YFSETQ. CDR3 in amino acids: CASSYDASGAGNEQFF. DNA of the CDR3: TGCGCCAGCAGCTATGACGCTAGCGGGGCAGGTAATGAGCAGTTCTTC. Full variable domain (outside the CDR3, taken from reference TRBV5-1 and TRBJ2-1): KAGVTQTPRYLIKTRGQQVTLSCSPISGHRSVSWYQQTPGQGLQFLFEYFSETQRNKGNFPGRFSGRQFSNSRSEMNVSTLELGDSALYLCASSYDASGAGNEQFFGPGTRLTVL.

This chain uses TRBV27 with TRBJ2-7; 7 nucleotides agree with TRBD2. J was trimmed by 2 bases and V by 6 bases; bases with no gene match: 13. This CDR3 has 16 amino acids. Germline-derived CDR1 and CDR2 are MNHEY and SMNVEV (reference sequence). The CDR3: CASSFSAGTITYEQYF. CDR3 DNA sequence: TGTGCCAGCAGCTTCTCCGCCGGGACTATAACCTACGAGCAGTACTTC.

The J gene is TRBJ2-7, the V gene TRBV6-6; 8 nucleotides align to TRBD1. The V gene end was trimmed by 6 bases and the J gene end by 6 bases; junction bases not matched to a gene: 10. The CDR3 covers 14 residues. Germline assignment: CDR1 MNHNY and CDR2 SVGAGI (reference sequence). CDR3 nucleotides: TGTGCCAGCAGAGCGACAGTAACAGGGGGCGAGCAGTACTTC. Its protein product is CASRATVTGGEQYF.

The chain carries TRBV4-1 and TRBJ2-1; maybe TRBD1 (6 bases). With 4 bases removed from V and 8 bases from J, the gap between germline ends came to 18 bases. Germline loops: CDR1 MGHRA, CDR2 YSYEKL. The CDR3 loop spans 15 amino acids. CDR3 nucleotides: TGCGCCAGCAGCCCCAGAGGTACAGGGAATGATGAGCAGTTCTTC. It encodes CASSPRGTGNDEQFF.

V gene TRBV28 combines with J gene TRBJ2-1, with 7 bases that match TRBD2. Germline V gene data show CDR1 as MDHEN and CDR2 as SYDVKM. Trimming at V came to 5 bases and at J to 7 bases, leaving 11 bases not matched to a gene. CDR3 size: 15 residues. CDR3 in amino acids: CASSPAGDRGNEQFF. CDR3 nucleotide sequence: TGTGCCAGCAGTCCGGCGGGGGACCGGGGGAATGAGCAGTTCTTC.